This TCR beta chain was sequenced during a study of control samples from healthy donors and cancer patients. Data came from immunoSEQ multiplex PCR; TCRdb stores just in-frame clones and leaves some out. The data hold roughly 76,000 clones, with around 94% observed a single time. Germline assignment: CDR1 SEHNR and CDR2 FQNEAQ (reference sequence). CDR3 size: 12 residues. V lost 7 bases and J lost 7, with 12 bases in between. This clonotype was sampled from a woman between 40 and 50 years old in good health. The chain combines TRBV7-9 with TRBJ2-3, with D unclear. Sequenced input: blood. The CDR3 is CASTGPVNTQYF. CDR3 nucleotides: TGTGCCAGCACCGGACCTGTAAATACGCAGTATTTT. The whole variable domain, remainder taken from reference TRBV7-9 and TRBJ2-3, is DTGVSQNPRHKITKRGQNVTFRCDPISEHNRLYWYRQTLGQGPEFLTYFQNEAQLEKSRLLSDRFSAERPKGSFSTLEIQRTEQGDSAMYLCASTGPVNTQYFGPGTRLTVL.